Given below is one TCR beta chain in context. What it binds is not known. Through a sample-barcoded 5' primer and a J-beta primer mix, a second PCR was run for roughly 6 to 11 cycles. TCRdb called the 5' RACE reads again in MiXCR, with one record for every CDR3 protein. The table records hundreds of thousands of distinct CDR3 sequences, around 50% of them present only once. The data originate from a study of blood T cells in healthy people across ages. The study's findings and limits: Fewer expanded clones and more diversity marked long-lived versus aged donors. TCR beta diversity, measured per million T cells, fell in a roughly linear way with age.

This CDR3 contains 15 residues. The germline CDR1 and CDR2 sequences are SGHNT and YYREEE (reference sequence). V was cut by 2 bases and J by 5 bases, with 16 bases left in between. Material for sequencing was blood. J is TRBJ1-2 and V is TRBV5-4; possible D gene TRBD1, 6 bases. The clonotype originates from a man in his forties in good health. The CDR3 protein is CASSLYAGENYGYTF. Written as DNA, the CDR3 is TGTGCCAGCAGCTTATACGCAGGGGAGAATTATGGCTACACCTTC.